This TCR beta chain was identified in a study of shared clonotypes between healthy human individuals. Clones were read by immunoSEQ multiplex PCR, and TCRdb kept only the in-frame ones, dropping some. The sample includes 2 million or so clones, about 95% seen only once; the top ten take 1.1%. The V gene's germline CDR1 is LNHDA and CDR2 SQIVND (reference sequence). The CDR3 totals 16 residues. Trimming cost V 0 bases and J 4 bases; bases outside gene matches: 7. Naive CD8 cells comprised CD45RO-negative, CCR7-positively selected cells, excluding terminally differentiated effector memory CD45RA+ cells. This clone came up once.

Sequenced sample: naive CD8+ T cells sorted from blood. The TCR originated in a man in his late teens or twenties in good health. The chain recombines TRBV19 with TRBJ2-5, with 8 nucleotides matching TRBD2. This chain's CDR3 is CASSIDREGEGETQYF. The CDR3 bases are TGTGCCAGTAGTATAGATCGGGAGGGGGAAGGAGAGACCCAGTACTTC.